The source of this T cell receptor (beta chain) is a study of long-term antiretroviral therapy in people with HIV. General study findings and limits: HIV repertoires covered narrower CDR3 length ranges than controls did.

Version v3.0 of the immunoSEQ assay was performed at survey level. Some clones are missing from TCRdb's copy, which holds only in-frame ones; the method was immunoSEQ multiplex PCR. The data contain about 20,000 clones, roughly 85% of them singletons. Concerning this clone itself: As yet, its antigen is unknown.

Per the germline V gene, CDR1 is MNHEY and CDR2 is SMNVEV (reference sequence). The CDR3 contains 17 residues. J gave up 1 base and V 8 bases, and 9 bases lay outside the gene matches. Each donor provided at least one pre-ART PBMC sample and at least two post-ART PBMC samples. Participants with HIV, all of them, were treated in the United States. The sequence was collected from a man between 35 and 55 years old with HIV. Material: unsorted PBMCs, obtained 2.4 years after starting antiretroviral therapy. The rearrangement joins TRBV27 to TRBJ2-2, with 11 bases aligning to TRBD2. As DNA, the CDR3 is TGTGCCAGCCGGCAGTTGGGACTAGCGGAGAACACCGGGGAGCTGTTTTTT. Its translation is CASRQLGLAENTGELFF.